The T cell receptor beta chain described here comes from a study of cytomegalovirus exposure and HLA in healthy donors. Trimming shortened V by 4 bases and J by 2 bases, and 9 bases separated the two germline ends. CDR1 is SGHDN and CDR2 is FVKESK in the germline V gene. This CDR3 is built from 14 residues. Study results and caveats: It was reportedly the case that the classifier diagnosed cytomegalovirus status with high specificity and sensitivity.

A note on this clone: Its specificity is unknown.

PCR was performed using 60 Vbeta and 13 Jbeta primers. TCRdb's copy holds only in-frame clones and misses some; the assay was immunoSEQ multiplex PCR. This sample has 170,000 or so clones, with around 83% found just once. Sequencing was carried out using PBMCs. This clonotype originated in a man over 45 in good health and CMV-seropositive. The rearrangement links TRBV14 to TRBJ1-5; a weak D match, TRBD1 (5 bases). The CDR3 loop reads CASSLGGGNQPQHF. The CDR3 DNA sequence: TGTGCCAGCAGCCTGGGGGGGGGCAATCAGCCCCAGCATTTT.